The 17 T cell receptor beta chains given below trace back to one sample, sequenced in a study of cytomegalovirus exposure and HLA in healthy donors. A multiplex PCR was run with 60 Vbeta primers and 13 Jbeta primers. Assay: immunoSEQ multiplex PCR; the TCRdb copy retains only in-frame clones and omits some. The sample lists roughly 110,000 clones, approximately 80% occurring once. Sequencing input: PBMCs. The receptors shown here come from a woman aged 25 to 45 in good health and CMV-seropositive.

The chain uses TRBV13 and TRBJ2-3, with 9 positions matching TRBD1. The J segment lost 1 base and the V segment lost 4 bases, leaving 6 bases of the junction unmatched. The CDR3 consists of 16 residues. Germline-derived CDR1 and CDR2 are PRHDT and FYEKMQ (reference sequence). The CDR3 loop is CASSSRQGGRTDTQYF. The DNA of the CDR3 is TGTGCCAGCAGCTCCAGACAGGGGGGACGCACAGATACGCAGTATTTT. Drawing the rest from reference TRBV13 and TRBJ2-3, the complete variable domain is AAGVIQSPRHLIKEKRETATLKCYPIPRHDTVYWYQQGPGQDPQFLISFYEKMQSDKGSIPDRFSAQQFSDYHSELNMSSLELGDSALYFCASSSRQGGRTDTQYFGPGTRLTVL.

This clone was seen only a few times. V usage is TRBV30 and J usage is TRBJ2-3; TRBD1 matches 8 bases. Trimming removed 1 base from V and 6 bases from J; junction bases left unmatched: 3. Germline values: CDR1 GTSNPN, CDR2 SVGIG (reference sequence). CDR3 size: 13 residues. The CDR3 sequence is CAWSAGGADTQYF. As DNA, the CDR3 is TGTGCCTGGAGTGCAGGGGGCGCGGATACGCAGTATTTT.

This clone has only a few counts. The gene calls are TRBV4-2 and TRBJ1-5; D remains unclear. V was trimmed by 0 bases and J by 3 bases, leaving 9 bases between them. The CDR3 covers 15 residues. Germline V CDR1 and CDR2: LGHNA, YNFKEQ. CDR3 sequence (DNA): TGTGCCAGCAGCCAAGATGGAACAGTCAATCAGCCCCAGCATTTT. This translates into CASSQDGTVNQPQHF.

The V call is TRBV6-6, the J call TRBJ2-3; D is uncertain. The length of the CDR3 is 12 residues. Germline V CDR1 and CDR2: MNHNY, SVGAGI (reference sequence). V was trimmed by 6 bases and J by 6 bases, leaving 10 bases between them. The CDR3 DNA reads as TGTGCCAGCAGCAAACAGTTTGATACGCAGTATTTT. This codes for CASSKQFDTQYF.

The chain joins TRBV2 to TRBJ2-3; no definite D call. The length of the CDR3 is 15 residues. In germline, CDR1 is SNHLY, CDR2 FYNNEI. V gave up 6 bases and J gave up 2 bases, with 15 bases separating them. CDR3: CASSPQIADTDTQYF. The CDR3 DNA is TGTGCCAGCAGCCCCCAGATTGCAGACACAGATACGCAGTATTTT.

As DNA, the CDR3 is TGTGCCAGCAGCTACGGTAGCGACGACACTGAAGCTTTCTTT. Translation: CASSYGSDDTEAFF. V gene TRBV11-2 combines with J gene TRBJ1-1, with unresolved D. The CDR3 has 14 residues. Germline loops: CDR1 SGHAT, CDR2 FQNNGV. V gave up 4 bases and J gave up 3 bases, with 12 bases separating them.

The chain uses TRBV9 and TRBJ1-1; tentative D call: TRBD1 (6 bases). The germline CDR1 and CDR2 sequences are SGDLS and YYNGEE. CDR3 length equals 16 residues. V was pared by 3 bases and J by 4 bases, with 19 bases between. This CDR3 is CASSGARGGQITEAFF. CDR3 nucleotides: TGTGCCAGCAGCGGCGCCCGGGGGGGGCAAATCACTGAAGCTTTCTTT.

The CDR3 loop is CASSFNQGVSPLHF. The CDR3 DNA reads as TGTGCCAGCAGTTTCAACCAGGGGGTTTCACCCCTCCACTTT. V is TRBV6-5 and J is TRBJ1-6; TRBD1 matches 7 bases. V shed 4 bases, J shed 9 bases, and the junction held 6 bases outside the gene matches. The CDR3 spans 14 residues. The germline V gene encodes CDR1 MNHEY and CDR2 SVGAGI.

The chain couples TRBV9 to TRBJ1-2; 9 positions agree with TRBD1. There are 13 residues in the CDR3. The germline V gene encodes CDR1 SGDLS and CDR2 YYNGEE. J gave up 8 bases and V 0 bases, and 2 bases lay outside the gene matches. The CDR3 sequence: CASSVGTGDGYTF. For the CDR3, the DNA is TGTGCCAGCAGCGTAGGGACAGGGGACGGCTACACCTTC.

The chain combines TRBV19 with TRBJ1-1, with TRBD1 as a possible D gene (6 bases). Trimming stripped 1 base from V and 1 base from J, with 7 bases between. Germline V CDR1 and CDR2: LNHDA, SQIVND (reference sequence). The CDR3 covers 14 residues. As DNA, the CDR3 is TGTGCCAGTAGTATAGTACAGGGGAACACTGAAGCTTTCTTT. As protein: CASSIVQGNTEAFF.

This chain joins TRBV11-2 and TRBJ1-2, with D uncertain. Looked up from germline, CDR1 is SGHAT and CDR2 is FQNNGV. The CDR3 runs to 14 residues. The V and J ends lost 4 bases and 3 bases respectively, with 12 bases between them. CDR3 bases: TGTGCCAGCAGCTGGAAAGGGAGCGACTATGGCTACACCTTC. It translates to CASSWKGSDYGYTF.

The CDR3 reads CASSSDSEYEQYF. CDR3 nucleotide sequence: TGTGCCAGCAGCTCGGACAGTGAGTACGAGCAGTACTTC. V is TRBV7-9 and J is TRBJ2-7; D might be TRBD1 (6 bases). CDR1 is SEHNR, CDR2 FQNEAQ, per germline (reference sequence). V was pared by 4 bases and J by 4 bases, with 11 bases between. The CDR3 extends over 13 amino acids.

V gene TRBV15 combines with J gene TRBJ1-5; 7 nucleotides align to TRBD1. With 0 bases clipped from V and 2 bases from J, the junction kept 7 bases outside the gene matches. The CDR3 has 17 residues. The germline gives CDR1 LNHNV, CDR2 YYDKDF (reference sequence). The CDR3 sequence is CATSREMGQWGNQPQHF. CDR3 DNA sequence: TGTGCCACCAGCAGAGAGATGGGACAGTGGGGCAATCAGCCCCAGCATTTT.

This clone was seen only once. The CDR3 DNA reads TGTGCCAGCAGCCCCGGTGAGACTAGCGGGAGGGTTCTGGATACGCAGTATTTT. It is translated as CASSPGETSGRVLDTQYF. V usage is TRBV5-4 and J usage is TRBJ2-3, with 14 bases fitting TRBD2. J was trimmed by 6 bases and V by 4 bases; bases with no gene match: 13. This CDR3 contains 18 residues. The germline CDR1 and CDR2 sequences are SGHNT and YYREEE (reference sequence).

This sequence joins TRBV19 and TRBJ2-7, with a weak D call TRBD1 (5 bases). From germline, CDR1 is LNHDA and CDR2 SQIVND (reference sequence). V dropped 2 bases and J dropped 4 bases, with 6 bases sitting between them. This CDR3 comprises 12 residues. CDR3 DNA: TGTGCCAGTAGTATAAGGGGATACGAGCAGTACTTC. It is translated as CASSIRGYEQYF.

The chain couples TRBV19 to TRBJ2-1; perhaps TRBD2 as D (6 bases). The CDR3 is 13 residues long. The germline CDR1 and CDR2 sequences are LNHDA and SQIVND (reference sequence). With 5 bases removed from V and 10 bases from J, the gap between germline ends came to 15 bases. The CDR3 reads CASSAHRDSEQFF. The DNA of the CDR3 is TGTGCCAGTAGTGCCCACCGGGACTCCGAGCAGTTCTTC.

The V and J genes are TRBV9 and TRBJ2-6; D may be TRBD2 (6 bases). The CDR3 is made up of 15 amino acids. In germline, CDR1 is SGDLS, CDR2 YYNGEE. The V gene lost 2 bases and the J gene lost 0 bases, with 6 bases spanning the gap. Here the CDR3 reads CASSVGGSGANVLTF. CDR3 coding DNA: TGTGCCAGCAGCGTGGGAGGCTCTGGGGCCAACGTCCTGACTTTC.